Each of the 22 T cell receptor beta chains below was sequenced from the same sample in a study of response to subunit inactivated influenza vaccine. Using its own MiXCR run on the RT-PCR reads, TCRdb lists one record per CDR3 protein. The table shows fewer than 700,000 distinct CDR3 sequences, with approximately 13% occurring only once. The sequences come from PBMCs from blood, collected about 40 days after vaccination. The source of these receptors is a man between 45 and 60 years old who received an inactivated influenza vaccine.

This clonotype has more than one count but fewer than ten. The chain joins TRBV4-2 to TRBJ2-2; a possible D gene is TRBD2 (5 bases). With 2 bases removed from V and 6 bases from J, the gap between germline ends came to 13 bases. CDR1 and CDR2 (germline): LGHNA, YNFKEQ. The CDR3 totals 15 residues. The CDR3 loop is CASSQKERGAGELFF. The CDR3 coding sequence is TGTGCCAGCAGCCAAAAAGAACGGGGAGCCGGGGAGCTGTTTTTT.

This clonotype was observed a few times. The V call is TRBV20-1, the J call TRBJ2-5; 7 positions match TRBD1. V trimming: 8 bases; J trimming: 1 base; junction bases outside the gene matches: 16. Germline V gives CDR1 DFQATT, CDR2 SNEGSKA (reference sequence). This CDR3 is 16 amino acids long. The CDR3 region has the DNA TGCAGTTGCCCTGAATCCGACAGGGAGACCCAAGAGACCCAGTACTTC. This gives the protein CSCPESDRETQETQYF.

The chain recombines TRBV6-2 or TRBV6-3 with TRBJ2-3; no definite D call. V was shortened by 0 bases and J by 2 bases, with 9 bases between the two germline ends. The CDR3 is 15 residues long. Germline V gives CDR1 MNHEY, CDR2 SVGEGT. Here the CDR3 reads CASSYSWRTTDTQYF. CDR3 nucleotide sequence: TGTGCCAGCAGTTACTCATGGCGGACCACAGATACGCAGTATTTT.

V and J are TRBV7-8 and TRBJ2-1; 8 positions match TRBD1. Trimming cost V 5 bases and J 7 bases; bases outside gene matches: 10. Looked up from germline, CDR1 is SGHVS and CDR2 is FQNEAQ. CDR3 length equals 15 residues. The CDR3 sequence is CASSPGTGFKNEQFF. The CDR3 DNA sequence: TGTGCCAGCAGCCCCGGGACAGGATTTAAAAATGAGCAGTTCTTC.

The V gene is TRBV2, the J gene TRBJ2-1; D is undetermined. The germline V and J ends were trimmed by 4 bases and 5 bases, with 6 bases remaining between them. Germline CDR1 is SNHLY and CDR2 is FYNNEI. The CDR3 is 12 residues long. The CDR3 loop is CASSVGNNEQFF. In nucleotides, the CDR3 is TGTGCCAGCAGTGTAGGGAACAATGAGCAGTTCTTC.

This clonotype was seen a handful of times. The chain couples TRBV4-3 to TRBJ2-2; D gene uncertain. Germline V gives CDR1 LGHNA, CDR2 YSLEER. V was pared by 2 bases and J by 4 bases, with 8 bases between. The CDR3 totals 14 residues. CDR3 protein: CASSQRPVTGELFF. The CDR3 DNA reads as TGCGCCAGCAGCCAAAGACCTGTCACCGGGGAGCTGTTTTTT.

The CDR3 loop reads CASSLSSGSNEQFF. DNA of the CDR3: TGTGCCAGCAGCTTAAGTTCCGGGTCCAATGAGCAGTTCTTC. The chain combines TRBV7-3 with TRBJ2-1; D not certain. This CDR3 contains 14 residues. CDR1 SGHTA and CDR2 FQGTGA come from the germline V gene. V dropped 1 base and J dropped 6 bases, with 10 bases sitting between them.

The gene calls are TRBV20-1 and TRBJ1-5; D is ambiguous. Germline V gene data show CDR1 as DFQATT and CDR2 as SNEGSKA (reference sequence). Trimming pared 4 bases from V and 0 bases from J, leaving 13 bases between. The CDR3 runs 15 residues. The CDR3 sequence: CSAMAGSYSNQPQHF. The DNA for the CDR3 is TGCAGTGCTATGGCAGGTTCTTATAGCAATCAGCCCCAGCATTTT.

This clonotype was seen a handful of times. The chain links TRBV5-1 to TRBJ2-6, with D hard to call. CDR3 size: 14 residues. Per germline, CDR1 SGHRS and CDR2 YFSETQ. Trimming pared 6 bases from V and 2 bases from J, leaving 9 bases between. The CDR3 sequence: CASTRNTGANVLTF. In DNA, the CDR3 is TGCGCCAGCACGCGAAACACTGGGGCCAACGTCCTGACTTTC.

CDR3 sequence (DNA): TGTGCCAGCAGCGCGCAGGGGTGGGATGAAGCTTTCTTT. This sequence encodes CASSAQGWDEAFF. This chain uses TRBV9 with TRBJ1-1; a weak D match, TRBD1 (6 bases). Looked up from germline, CDR1 is SGDLS and CDR2 is YYNGEE. The CDR3 is 13 residues long. Between the trimmed V and J ends, which lost 3 bases and 7 bases, there was a span of 13 bases.

The V gene is TRBV18, the J gene TRBJ2-1, with D perhaps matching TRBD1 or TRBD2 (6 bases each). This CDR3 is built from 17 residues. V shed 1 base and J shed 7 bases, with 20 bases lying between them. Germline loops: CDR1 KGHSH, CDR2 LQKENI. The CDR3 sequence: CASSPQGGGSLGNEQFF. The CDR3 DNA is TGTGCCAGCTCACCACAGGGGGGCGGCTCCCTCGGGAATGAGCAGTTCTTC.

This sequence joins TRBV25-1 and TRBJ2-7, with D hard to call. CDR3 size: 14 residues. With 2 bases removed from V and 3 bases from J, the gap between germline ends came to 11 bases. CDR1 and CDR2 (germline): MGHDK, SYGVNS. For the CDR3, the DNA is TGTGCCAGCAGTGAAGAAACTGGATTCTACGAGCAGTACTTC. This encodes CASSEETGFYEQYF.

This clonotype appeared many times. The chain couples TRBV7-2 to TRBJ2-4; 15 nucleotides match TRBD2. The ends lost 2 bases at V and 6 bases at J; junction bases unmatched: 5. The CDR3 totals 17 residues. The germline V gene encodes CDR1 SGHTA and CDR2 FQGNSA. This CDR3 is CASSLRGTSGGINIQYF. The CDR3 DNA sequence: TGTGCCAGCAGCTTAAGAGGGACTAGCGGGGGGATAAACATTCAGTACTTC.

The chain employs TRBV7-9 and TRBJ2-1; 10 positions agree with TRBD2. This CDR3 comprises 17 residues. The germline V gene encodes CDR1 SEHNR and CDR2 FQNEAQ (reference sequence). After removal of 1 base from V and 6 bases from J, the junction contained 9 bases not matched to a gene. The CDR3 loop reads CASSLGETTSGINEQFF. The CDR3 DNA sequence: TGTGCCAGCAGCTTAGGGGAGACTACTAGCGGGATCAATGAGCAGTTCTTC.

This chain joins TRBV9 and TRBJ2-3, with D uncertain. Germline V lookup: CDR1 SGDLS, CDR2 YYNGEE. V was pared by 2 bases and J by 4 bases, with 11 bases between. The CDR3 sequence is 14 residues long. The CDR3 is CASSVSHIPDTQYF. CDR3 bases: TGTGCCAGCAGCGTTTCCCACATCCCAGATACGCAGTATTTT.

This clonotype came up a few times. The chain uses TRBV7-2 and TRBJ1-3; D remains unclear. The CDR3 is made up of 15 amino acids. Germline lookup yields CDR1 SGHTA and CDR2 FQGNSA. V was clipped by 2 bases and J by 3 bases, with 11 bases between them. The CDR3 here is CASSLSKAVGNTIYF. The CDR3 region has the DNA TGTGCCAGCAGCTTAAGTAAGGCCGTTGGAAACACCATATATTTT.

V usage is TRBV7-6 and J usage is TRBJ2-2, with TRBD2 matching over 9 bases. With 6 bases clipped from V and 6 bases from J, the junction kept 11 bases outside the gene matches. From germline, CDR1 is SGHVS and CDR2 FNYEAQ. This CDR3 spans 16 amino acids. In DNA, the CDR3 is TGTGCCAGCAGTCCGACTGGGTTAGCGGGAGCCGGGGAGCTGTTTTTT. This encodes CASSPTGLAGAGELFF.

This clonotype has more than one count but fewer than ten. This sequence joins TRBV6-1 and TRBJ2-7; TRBD1 matches at 7 bases. Unmatched junction bases numbered 13, after V lost 6 bases and J lost 2 bases. Germline CDR1 MNHNS, CDR2 SASEGT. CDR3 length equals 16 residues. CDR3 coding DNA: TGTGCCAGCAGCAGGCCGCCGGGACAGCCTACCTACGAGCAGTACTTC. Its translation is CASSRPPGQPTYEQYF.

CDR3 region: CASSPFGTGSGETQYF. The DNA of the CDR3 is TGTGCCAGCAGTCCCTTCGGGACAGGGAGCGGCGAGACCCAGTACTTC. The chain recombines TRBV28 with TRBJ2-5, with 9 bases aligning to TRBD1. Losses at the gene ends were 5 bases for V and 5 bases for J; bases not matched to a gene: 12. Looked up from germline, CDR1 is MDHEN and CDR2 is SYDVKM. The CDR3 extends over 16 amino acids.

Ten or more counts support this clonotype. V usage is TRBV6-5 and J usage is TRBJ1-6; 8 nucleotides line up with TRBD1. In germline, CDR1 is MNHEY, CDR2 SVGAGI. The ends lost 0 bases at V and 0 bases at J; junction bases unmatched: 4. This CDR3 spans 18 amino acids. The CDR3 sequence: CASSYSTGAGSYNSPLHF. DNA for the CDR3: TGTGCCAGCAGTTACTCGACAGGGGCAGGCTCCTATAATTCACCCCTCCACTTT.

The J gene is TRBJ1-2, the V gene TRBV5-1, with unresolved D. V dropped 0 bases and J dropped 1 base, with 10 bases sitting between them. The CDR3 loop spans 15 amino acids. Per the germline V gene, CDR1 is SGHRS and CDR2 is YFSETQ. The CDR3 sequence is CASSLDGEFNYGYTF. CDR3 coding DNA: TGCGCCAGCAGCTTGGACGGAGAGTTTAACTATGGCTACACCTTC.

This clonotype appeared many times. V gene TRBV29-1 combines with J gene TRBJ2-3; 12 bases are a match to TRBD2. With V trimmed by 5 bases and J by 2 bases, 5 bases remained unmatched. The CDR3 length is 15 residues. The germline V gene encodes CDR1 SQVTM and CDR2 ANQGSEA. Here the CDR3 reads CSVRTSGMYTDTQYF. For the CDR3, the DNA is TGCAGCGTTCGGACTAGCGGGATGTACACAGATACGCAGTATTTT.